The source of this TCR beta chain is a study of blood T cell repertoires in COVID-19. Study background: Sites across the United States, Italy and Spain contributed samples from acute and convalescent COVID-19.

As handled by the study authors: By means of reference gene primer amplification, nucleated cell counts were estimated. Profiled with immunoSEQ multiplex PCR; TCRdb holds only in-frame clones, not every one. V and J calls and clone size are copied from that table; D and trimming were computed from the DNA. Of 180,000 or so clones in the sample, approximately 85% were seen once. Per germline, CDR1 SGHTA and CDR2 FQGNSA. The V end lost 5 bases, the J end lost 1 base, and 11 bases lay between the germline ends. CDR3 size: 14 residues. Sequencing input: peripheral blood. The TCR was taken from a human donor with active or convalescent COVID-19. The donor label of this sample is uncertain. The chain has TRBV7-2 and TRBJ2-5, with a tentative D call TRBD1 (6 bases). The CDR3 region has the DNA TGTGCCAGCAGCCCCCGGACAGTCCAAGAGACCCAGTACTTC. This translates into CASSPRTVQETQYF.